The next 10 T cell receptor beta chains were all read from a single sample in a study of spatial heterogeneity in lung cancer. Study-wide results and limits: The number of expanded tumor alpha and beta chains correlated with mutation number.

No antigen has been assigned to these receptors. TCRdb independently ran MiXCR on the 5' RACE reads; one entry per CDR3 protein. The sample holds about 10,000 distinct CDR3 sequences, approximately 12% seen once. Documented time point: sample taken at primary tumor resection. Sequenced material: lung tumor tissue, taken at surgery. Receptors were obtained from a female donor with early-stage non-small cell lung cancer.

By sample fraction, this clonotype is medium-sized (0.01 to 0.1%). The rearrangement links TRBV4-3 to TRBJ1-1; 11 bases line up with TRBD1. This CDR3 contains 14 residues. CDR1 is LGHNA and CDR2 is YSLEER in the germline V gene. With V trimmed by 3 bases and J by 10 bases, 7 bases remained unmatched. CDR3 sequence: CASSHIPGQGVAFF. As DNA, the CDR3 is TGCGCCAGCAGCCATATTCCGGGACAGGGGGTAGCTTTCTTT.

This clonotype was observed a few times. This chain joins TRBV28 and TRBJ1-5, with TRBD1 identical over 8 bases. CDR1 MDHEN and CDR2 SYDVKM come from the germline V gene. V gave up 4 bases and J gave up 3 bases; unmatched junction bases: 11. This CDR3 region has 17 residues. CDR3 protein: CASSWTGSGNYNQPQHF. In nucleotides, the CDR3 is TGTGCCAGCAGTTGGACAGGGAGTGGAAACTACAATCAGCCCCAGCATTTT.

The table lists this clonotype with a count of one. A much larger clone sits a single nucleotide away, making a read error possible. The chain links TRBV7-3 to TRBJ1-6; 8 positions match TRBD1. CDR3 length: 14 residues. Germline assignment: CDR1 SGHTA and CDR2 FQGTGA. The CDR3 bases are TGTGTCAGCAGCGCGGACAGGGATAATTCACCCCTCCACTTT. Translated: CVSSADRDNSPLHF.

This chain connects TRBV21-1 to TRBJ1-6. TRBV21-1 is a known pseudogene. This CDR3 has 18 residues. The CDR3 is CASSKRSYRREYNSPLHF. The CDR3 DNA follows: TGTGCCAGCAGCAAAAGGAGCTATAGAAGGGAATACAATTCACCCCTCCACTTT.

This clonotype occurred many times. The V and J genes are TRBV6-6 and TRBJ1-2; D is possibly TRBD1 (5 bases). The CDR3 covers 13 residues. Germline CDR1 MNHNY, CDR2 SVGAGI (reference sequence). The V gene lost 5 bases and the J gene lost 8 bases, with 15 bases spanning the gap. CDR3 DNA: TGTGCCAGCAGTCTCCCCGACACAGGCGGCTACACCTTC. Its protein is CASSLPDTGGYTF.

This clonotype has at least ten counts. The genes are TRBV14 and TRBJ1-1; no clear D gene. Trimming cost V 0 bases and J 6 bases, with 14 bases left between them. CDR3 size: 15 residues. Germline values: CDR1 SGHDN, CDR2 FVKESK. The CDR3, as DNA: TGTGCCAGCAGCCAAGATTCGCGGGGATGGTCTGAAGCTTTCTTT. Amino acids: CASSQDSRGWSEAFF.

This clonotype is medium-sized. V and J are TRBV7-2 and TRBJ1-1; possible D gene TRBD1, 5 bases. The germline gives CDR1 SGHTA, CDR2 FQGNSA. This CDR3 has 15 residues. Deletions cut 4 bases from V and 1 base from J, with 13 bases between. The CDR3 region is CASSSMTAGNTEAFF. CDR3 coding DNA: TGTGCCAGCAGCTCAATGACAGCAGGGAACACTGAAGCTTTCTTT.

This clonotype was detected many times. The rearrangement joins TRBV7-2 to TRBJ2-7, with 9 bases that match TRBD1. V lost 8 bases to trimming and J lost 0 bases; unmatched junction nucleotides: 11. The length of the CDR3 is 16 residues. Per the germline V gene, CDR1 is SGHTA and CDR2 is FQGNSA. The CDR3 sequence is CASARSGTGNSYEQYF. The CDR3 DNA reads as TGTGCCAGCGCCCGGTCCGGGACAGGGAACTCCTACGAGCAGTACTTC.

The chain uses TRBV25-1 and TRBJ2-1; 11 nucleotides align to TRBD2. J gave up 3 bases and V 4 bases, and 2 bases lay outside the gene matches. In germline, CDR1 is MGHDK, CDR2 SYGVNS. The CDR3 runs 15 residues. This chain's CDR3 is CASSAGTSGYNEQFF. The CDR3 nucleotides read TGTGCCAGCAGTGCCGGGACTAGCGGCTACAATGAGCAGTTCTTC. Drawing the rest from reference TRBV25-1 and TRBJ2-1, the complete variable domain is EADIYQTPRYLVIGTGKKITLECSQTMGHDKMYWYQQDPGMELHLIHYSYGVNSTEKGDLSSESTVSRIRTEHFPLTLESARPSHTSQYLCASSAGTSGYNEQFFGPGTRLTVL.

By proportion, this clonotype is large (0.1 to 1%). The chain uses TRBV2 and TRBJ2-7; TRBD2 matches at 8 bases. Germline V lookup: CDR1 SNHLY, CDR2 FYNNEI. The CDR3 length is 15 residues. V lost 1 base and J lost 1; bases outside the gene matches: 3. CDR3 in DNA: TGTGCCAGCAGTGAAGGGACTAGCAAATCCTACGAGCAGTACTTC. This gives the protein CASSEGTSKSYEQYF. Supplemented by reference TRBV2 and TRBJ2-7, the full variable domain reads EPEVTQTPSHQVTQMGQEVILRCVPISNHLYFYWYRQILGQKVEFLVSFYNNEISEKSEIFDDQFSVERPDGSNFTLKIRSTKLEDSAMYFCASSEGTSKSYEQYFGPGTRLTVT.